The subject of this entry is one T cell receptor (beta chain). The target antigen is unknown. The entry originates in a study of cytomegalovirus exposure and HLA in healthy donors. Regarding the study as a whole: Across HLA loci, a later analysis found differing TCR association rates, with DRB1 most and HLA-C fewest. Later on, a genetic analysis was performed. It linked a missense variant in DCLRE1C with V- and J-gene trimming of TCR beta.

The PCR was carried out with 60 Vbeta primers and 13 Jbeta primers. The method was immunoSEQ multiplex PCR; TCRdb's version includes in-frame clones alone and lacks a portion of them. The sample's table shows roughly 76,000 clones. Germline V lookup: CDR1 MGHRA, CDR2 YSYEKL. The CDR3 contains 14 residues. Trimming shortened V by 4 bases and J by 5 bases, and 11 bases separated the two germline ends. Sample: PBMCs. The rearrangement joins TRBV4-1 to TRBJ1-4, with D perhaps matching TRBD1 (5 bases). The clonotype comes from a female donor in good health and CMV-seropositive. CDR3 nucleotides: TGCGCCAGCAGCCCCCGATGGGGCAATGAAAAACTGTTTTTT. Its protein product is CASSPRWGNEKLFF.